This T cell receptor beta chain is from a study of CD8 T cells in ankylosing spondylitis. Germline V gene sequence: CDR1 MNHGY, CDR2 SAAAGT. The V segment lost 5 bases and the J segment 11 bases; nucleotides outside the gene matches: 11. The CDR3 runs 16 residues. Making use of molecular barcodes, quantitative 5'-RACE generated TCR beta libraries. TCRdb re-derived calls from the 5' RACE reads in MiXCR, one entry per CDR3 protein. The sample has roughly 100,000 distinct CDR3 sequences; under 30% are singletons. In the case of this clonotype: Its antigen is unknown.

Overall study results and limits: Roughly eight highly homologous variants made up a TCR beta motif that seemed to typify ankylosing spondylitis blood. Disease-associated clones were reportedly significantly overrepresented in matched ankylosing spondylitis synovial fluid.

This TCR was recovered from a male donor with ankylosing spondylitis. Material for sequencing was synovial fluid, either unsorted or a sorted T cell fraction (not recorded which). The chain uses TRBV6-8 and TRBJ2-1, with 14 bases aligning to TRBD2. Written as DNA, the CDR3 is TGTGCCAGCAGTCCGACTAGCGGGAGGGCCCCGGGAAAGCAGTTCTTC. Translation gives CASSPTSGRAPGKQFF.